A selection of T cell receptor beta chains follows, all from one sample in a study of T-cell memory formation after mild COVID-19. TCRdb reanalysed the 5' RACE reads using MiXCR and keeps one entry per CDR3 protein. The sample carries some 86,000 distinct CDR3 sequences, 20% to 30% recorded once. The sequencing input was PBMCs or a T cell subset sorted from them (not recorded which). The receptors here all came from a man between 18 and 35 years old who had mild COVID-19 (a few samples of this study predate the infection). Cell type and time point are not known. The CDR3 runs from the conserved cysteine through the conserved F or W. D genes are given only for firm matches. Clone size, where shown, is once, few, many, or a class for clones that have expanded.

TRBD1	few	TRBV7-2	TRBJ1-5	16	TGTGCCAGCAGCCAATGGACAGGGGCTATCGATCAGCCCCAGCATTTT	CASSQWTGAIDQPQHF
.	few	TRBV6-5	TRBJ2-7	16	TGTGCCAGCAGTTACTCGGTGGTTGGGGGATCCTACGAGCAGTACTTC	CASSYSVVGGSYEQYF
TRBD2	.	TRBV5-4	TRBJ2-5	14	TGTGCCAGCAGCCCCTCCAGCGGGGAGGGGACCCAGTACTTC	CASSPSSGEGTQYF
.	.	TRBV5-4	TRBJ2-1	14	TGTGCCAGCAGCCCTCTGGGGGCGGGCGATGAGCAGTTCTTC	CASSPLGAGDEQFF
.	.	TRBV4-2	TRBJ2-3	16	TGTGCCAGCAACCGGGGTACAGACGAATTCACAGATACGCAGTATTTT	CASNRGTDEFTDTQYF
.	.	TRBV29-1	TRBJ2-2	15	TGCAGCGTTGAAGCCGGGCGAGCGCGGACCGGGGAGCTGTTTTTT	CSVEAGRARTGELFF
TRBD1	medium-sized	TRBV20-1	TRBJ2-7	12	TGCAGTGCTCGGGACAGGGAGTACGAGCAGTACTTC	CSARDREYEQYF
TRBD1	.	TRBV14	TRBJ2-1	14	TGTGCCAGCAGTCCCGGGACAGGGGCCAATGAGCAGTTCTTC	CASSPGTGANEQFF
TRBD1	few	TRBV6-2/TRBV6-3	TRBJ2-3	16	TGTGCCAGCAGCGGACAGGACAGGGACCTCACAGATACGCAGTATTTT	CASSGQDRDLTDTQYF
TRBD1	few	TRBV6-6	TRBJ1-3	15	TGTGCCAGCAGTTCCCGACAGGGGGGTAGAAACACCATATATTTT	CASSSRQGGRNTIYF
.	.	TRBV6-6	TRBJ1-6	14	TGTGCCAGCACCCCGACAAGGGCAAGTTCACCCCTCCACTTT	CASTPTRASSPLHF
.	few	TRBV4-3	TRBJ2-1	16	TGCGCCAGCAGCCAAAGGGCGAGAGATTCCGGTTATGAGCAGTTCTTC	CASSQRARDSGYEQFF
TRBD2	.	TRBV7-9	TRBJ2-5	16	TGTGCCAGCAGCTTAGTGCTAGCGGGGAACCAAGAGACCCAGTACTTC	CASSLVLAGNQETQYF
TRBD1	.	TRBV6-6	TRBJ2-7	15	TGTGCCAGCAGTTACGTCAGGGACAGGGGTGGCGAGCAGTACTTC	CASSYVRDRGGEQYF
TRBD2	few	TRBV27	TRBJ2-3	16	TGTGCCAGCAGTTTACTCCTAGCGGGGGGGCCAGATACGCAGTATTTT	CASSLLLAGGPDTQYF
TRBD1	few	TRBV19	TRBJ2-7	14	TGTGCCACCCGGGGACAGCTAAATCCCTACGAGCAGTACTTC	CATRGQLNPYEQYF
.	.	TRBV29-1	TRBJ1-1	13	TGCAGCGTTGTCAATCGGGGAAACACTGAAGCTTTCTTT	CSVVNRGNTEAFF
.	few	TRBV7-9	TRBJ1-2	16	TGTGCCAGCAGCTTAGACGCGGGAGAATCGTTCTATGGCTACACCTTC	CASSLDAGESFYGYTF
.	few	TRBV28	TRBJ2-5	11	TGTGCCAGCAGTTTCACGGAGACCCAGTACTTC	CASSFTETQYF
TRBD1	few	TRBV7-9	TRBJ2-3	15	TGTGCCAGCAGCTCCGTCCCGGGACAGGGGGGTACGCAGTATTTT	CASSSVPGQGGTQYF
.	.	TRBV3-1	TRBJ2-3	17	TGTGCCAGCAGCCAGGATAGCGCGCGGGGTAGGACAGATACGCAGTATTTT	CASSQDSARGRTDTQYF
.	.	TRBV19	TRBJ2-5	15	TGTGCCAGTAGCCGACAGGAAGGTGTGGAAGAGACCCAGTACTTC	CASSRQEGVEETQYF
TRBD1	few	TRBV6-1	TRBJ2-5	14	TGTGCCAGCACGGTCGGGACAGGGGTGGAGACCCAGTACTTC	CASTVGTGVETQYF
TRBD1	.	TRBV11-2	TRBJ1-5	12	TGTGCCAGCAGCGGACAGGGTAAGCCCCAGCATTTT	CASSGQGKPQHF